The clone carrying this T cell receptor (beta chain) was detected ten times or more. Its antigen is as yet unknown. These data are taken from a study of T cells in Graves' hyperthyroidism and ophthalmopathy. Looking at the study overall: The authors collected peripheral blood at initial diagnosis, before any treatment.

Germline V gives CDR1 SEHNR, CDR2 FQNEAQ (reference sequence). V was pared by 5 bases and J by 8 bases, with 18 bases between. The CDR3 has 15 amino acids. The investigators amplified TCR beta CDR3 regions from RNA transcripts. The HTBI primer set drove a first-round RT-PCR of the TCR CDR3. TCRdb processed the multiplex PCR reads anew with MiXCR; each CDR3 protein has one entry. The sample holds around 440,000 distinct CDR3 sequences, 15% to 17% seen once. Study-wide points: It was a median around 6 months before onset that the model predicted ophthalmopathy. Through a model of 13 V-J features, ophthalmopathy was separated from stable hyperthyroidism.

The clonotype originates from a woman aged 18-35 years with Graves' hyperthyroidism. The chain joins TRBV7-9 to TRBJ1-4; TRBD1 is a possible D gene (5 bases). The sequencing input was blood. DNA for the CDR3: TGTGCCAGCAGCCCCCCTAGAGGGGCAGGGGAAAAACTGTTTTTT. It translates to CASSPPRGAGEKLFF.